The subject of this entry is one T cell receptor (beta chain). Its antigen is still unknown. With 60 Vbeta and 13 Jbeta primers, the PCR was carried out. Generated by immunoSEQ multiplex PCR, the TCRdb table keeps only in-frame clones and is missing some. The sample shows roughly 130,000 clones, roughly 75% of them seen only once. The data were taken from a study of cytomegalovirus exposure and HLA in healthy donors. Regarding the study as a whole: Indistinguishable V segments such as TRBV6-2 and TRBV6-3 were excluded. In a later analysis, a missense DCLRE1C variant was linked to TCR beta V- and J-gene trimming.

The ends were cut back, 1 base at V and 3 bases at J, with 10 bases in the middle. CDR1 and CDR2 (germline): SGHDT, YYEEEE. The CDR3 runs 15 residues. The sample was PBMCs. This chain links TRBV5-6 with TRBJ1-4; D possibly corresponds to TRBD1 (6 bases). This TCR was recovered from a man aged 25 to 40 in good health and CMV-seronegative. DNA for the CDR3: TGTGCCAGCAGCTTGCAGGGGCGAGCTAATGAAAAACTGTTTTTT. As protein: CASSLQGRANEKLFF.